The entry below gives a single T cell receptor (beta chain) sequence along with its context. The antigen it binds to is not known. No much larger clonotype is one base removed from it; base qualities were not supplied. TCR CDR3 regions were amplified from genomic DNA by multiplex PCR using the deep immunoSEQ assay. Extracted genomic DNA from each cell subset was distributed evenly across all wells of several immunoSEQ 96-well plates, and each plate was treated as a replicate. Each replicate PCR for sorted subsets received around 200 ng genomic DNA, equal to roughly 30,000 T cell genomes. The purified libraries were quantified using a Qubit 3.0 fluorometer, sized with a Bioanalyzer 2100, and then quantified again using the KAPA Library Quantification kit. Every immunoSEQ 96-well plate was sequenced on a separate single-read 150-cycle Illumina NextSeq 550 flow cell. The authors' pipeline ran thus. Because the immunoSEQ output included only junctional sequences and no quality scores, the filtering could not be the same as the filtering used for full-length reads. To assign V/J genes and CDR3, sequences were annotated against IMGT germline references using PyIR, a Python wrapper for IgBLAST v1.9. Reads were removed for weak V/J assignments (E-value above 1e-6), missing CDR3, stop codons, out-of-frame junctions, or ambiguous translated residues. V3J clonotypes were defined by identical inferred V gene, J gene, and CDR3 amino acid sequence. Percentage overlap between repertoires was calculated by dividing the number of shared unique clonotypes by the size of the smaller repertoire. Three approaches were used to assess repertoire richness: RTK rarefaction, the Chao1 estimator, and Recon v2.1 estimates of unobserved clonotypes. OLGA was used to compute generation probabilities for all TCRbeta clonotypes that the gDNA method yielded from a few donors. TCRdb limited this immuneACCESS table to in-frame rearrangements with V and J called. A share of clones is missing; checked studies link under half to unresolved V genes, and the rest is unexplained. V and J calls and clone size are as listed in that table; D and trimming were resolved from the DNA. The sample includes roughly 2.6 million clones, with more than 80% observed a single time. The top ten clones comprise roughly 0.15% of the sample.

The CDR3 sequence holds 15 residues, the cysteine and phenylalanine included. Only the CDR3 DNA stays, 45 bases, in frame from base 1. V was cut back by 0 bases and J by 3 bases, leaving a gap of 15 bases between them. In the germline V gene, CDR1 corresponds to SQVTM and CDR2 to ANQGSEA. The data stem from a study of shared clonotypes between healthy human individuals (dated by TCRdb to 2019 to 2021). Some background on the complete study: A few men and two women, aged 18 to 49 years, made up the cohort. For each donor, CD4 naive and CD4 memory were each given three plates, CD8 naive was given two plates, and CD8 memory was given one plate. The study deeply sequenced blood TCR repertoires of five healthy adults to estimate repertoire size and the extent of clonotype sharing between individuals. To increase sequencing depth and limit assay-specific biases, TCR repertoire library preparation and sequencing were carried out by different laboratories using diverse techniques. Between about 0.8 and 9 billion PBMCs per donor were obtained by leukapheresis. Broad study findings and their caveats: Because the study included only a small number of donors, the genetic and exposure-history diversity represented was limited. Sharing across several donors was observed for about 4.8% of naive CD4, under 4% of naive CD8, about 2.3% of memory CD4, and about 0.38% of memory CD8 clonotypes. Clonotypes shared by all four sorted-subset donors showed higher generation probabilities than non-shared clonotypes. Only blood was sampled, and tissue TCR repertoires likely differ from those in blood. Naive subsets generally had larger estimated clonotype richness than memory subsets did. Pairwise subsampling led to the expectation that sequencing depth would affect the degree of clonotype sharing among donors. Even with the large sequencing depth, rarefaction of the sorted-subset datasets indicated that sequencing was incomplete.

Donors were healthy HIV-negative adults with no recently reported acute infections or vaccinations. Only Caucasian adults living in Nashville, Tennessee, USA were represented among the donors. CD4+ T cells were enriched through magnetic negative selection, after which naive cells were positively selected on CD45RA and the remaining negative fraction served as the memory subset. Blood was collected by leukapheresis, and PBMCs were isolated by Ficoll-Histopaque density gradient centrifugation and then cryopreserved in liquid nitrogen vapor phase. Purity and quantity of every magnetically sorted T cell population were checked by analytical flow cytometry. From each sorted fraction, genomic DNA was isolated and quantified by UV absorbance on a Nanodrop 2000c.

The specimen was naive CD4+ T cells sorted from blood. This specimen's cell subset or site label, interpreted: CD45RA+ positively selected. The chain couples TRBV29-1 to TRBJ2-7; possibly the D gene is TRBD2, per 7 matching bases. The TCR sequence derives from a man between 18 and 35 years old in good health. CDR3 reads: CSVEEGGGGFYEQYF. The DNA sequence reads TGCAGCGTTGAAGAGGGGGGAGGGGGTTTCTACGAGCAGTACTTC.